This T cell receptor beta chain is from a study of cytomegalovirus exposure and HLA in healthy donors. Germline CDR1 reads MDHEN; CDR2 reads SYDVKM. The CDR3 runs 14 residues. V was clipped by 7 bases and J by 7 bases; unmatched bases: 8. Sequencing used immunoSEQ multiplex PCR; TCRdb keeps in-frame clones, though not all of them. This sample has 150,000 to 200,000 clones, with 85% found just once. Sequencing used PBMCs. The V and J genes are TRBV28 and TRBJ2-1, with TRBD2 matching over 9 bases. The sequence was collected from a man aged 18 to 30 in good health and CMV-seropositive. CDR3 sequence (DNA): TGTGCCAGCACCTGGCGGGGGGGCCAAAATGAGCAGTTCTTC. Protein: CASTWRGGQNEQFF.